A selection of T cell receptor beta chains follows, all from one sample in a study of blood T cell repertoires in COVID-19. Clones were sequenced by immunoSEQ multiplex PCR, and TCRdb holds only the in-frame ones, with some missing. The sample comprises over 120,000 clones, just over 85% of which are singletons, and less than 4.5% rests with the top ten. Sequenced sample: PBMCs or T cells enriched from blood (not recorded which). Every receptor here comes from a man aged 45-65 years who had recovered from COVID-19. CDR3s include the opening cysteine and the closing phenylalanine or tryptophan. D genes are given only for firm matches. Only some rows state a clone size, as once, few, many or a class for expanded clones.

d_call: -; clone_size: -; v_call: TRBV7-2; j_call: TRBJ1-1; cdr3_nt: TGTGCCAGCACCTACTGGGGGGTATCGAACACTGAAGCTTTCTTT; cdr3_aa: CASTYWGVSNTEAFF
d_call: -; clone_size: -; v_call: TRBV5-1; j_call: TRBJ2-4; cdr3_nt: TGCGCCAGCAGACAGGGAGACGGGGACATTCAGTACTTC; cdr3_aa: CASRQGDGDIQYF
d_call: -; clone_size: -; v_call: TRBV18; j_call: TRBJ1-1; cdr3_nt: TGTGCCAGCTCACCAAACAGGGCCCCCACTGAAGCTTTCTTT; cdr3_aa: CASSPNRAPTEAFF
d_call: -; clone_size: -; v_call: TRBV7-9; j_call: TRBJ2-7; cdr3_nt: TGTGCCAGCAGGCATTCGGGGAACTTCTACGAGCAGTACTTC; cdr3_aa: CASRHSGNFYEQYF
d_call: -; clone_size: -; v_call: TRBV7-9; j_call: TRBJ1-1; cdr3_nt: TGTGCCAGCAGCTCAGGGTTCACTGAAGCTTTCTTT; cdr3_aa: CASSSGFTEAFF
d_call: -; clone_size: -; v_call: TRBV4-1; j_call: TRBJ2-1; cdr3_nt: TGCGCCAGCAGCCGCCTCCAGGGGACGGGCTCCTACAATGAGCAGTTCTTC; cdr3_aa: CASSRLQGTGSYNEQFF
d_call: TRBD1; clone_size: -; v_call: TRBV4-1; j_call: TRBJ1-5; cdr3_nt: TGCGCCAGCAGCCAAGAGACACAGGGGGTAAATCAGCCCCAGCATTTT; cdr3_aa: CASSQETQGVNQPQHF
d_call: -; clone_size: -; v_call: TRBV7-2; j_call: TRBJ1-2; cdr3_nt: TGTGCCAGCAGCTTAGTGGGGGGACTTACTAACTATGGCTACACCTTC; cdr3_aa: CASSLVGGLTNYGYTF
d_call: -; clone_size: -; v_call: TRBV11-1; j_call: TRBJ2-3; cdr3_nt: TGTGCCAGCAGCTTAGCCGAACTTAGCACAGATACGCAGTATTTT; cdr3_aa: CASSLAELSTDTQYF
d_call: TRBD1; clone_size: -; v_call: TRBV11-3; j_call: TRBJ2-7; cdr3_nt: TGTGCCAGCAGCTCCGGACAGGGGGACGAGCAGTACTTC; cdr3_aa: CASSSGQGDEQYF
d_call: TRBD1; clone_size: -; v_call: TRBV30; j_call: TRBJ1-5; cdr3_nt: TGTGCCTGGAGTCGGGGACAGGGCAATCAGCCCCAGCATTTT; cdr3_aa: CAWSRGQGNQPQHF
d_call: TRBD1; clone_size: -; v_call: TRBV5-1; j_call: TRBJ1-5; cdr3_nt: TGCGCCAGCAGACAGGGGATAGATAGCAATCAGCCCCAGCATTTT; cdr3_aa: CASRQGIDSNQPQHF
d_call: -; clone_size: -; v_call: TRBV12-3/TRBV12-4; j_call: TRBJ2-1; cdr3_nt: TGTGCCAGCAGCCGAAGCTCTCCCCAGTTCTTC; cdr3_aa: CASSRSSPQFF
d_call: -; clone_size: once; v_call: TRBV7-9; j_call: TRBJ1-2; cdr3_nt: TGTGCCAGCACGCGAGGCGGCATTACTAACTATGGCTACACCTTC; cdr3_aa: CASTRGGITNYGYTF
d_call: TRBD1; clone_size: -; v_call: TRBV9; j_call: TRBJ1-2; cdr3_nt: TGTGCCAGCAGCGGCAGGGGGGCTGACTATGGCTACACCTTC; cdr3_aa: CASSGRGADYGYTF
d_call: TRBD2; clone_size: -; v_call: TRBV11-3; j_call: TRBJ2-2; cdr3_nt: TGTGCCAGCAGCCTACGACTAGCGGGGAACACCGGGGAGCTGTTTTTT; cdr3_aa: CASSLRLAGNTGELFF
d_call: -; clone_size: -; v_call: TRBV2; j_call: TRBJ1-4; cdr3_nt: TGTGCCAGCAGTGATATACAGGGTGGTGAAAAACTGTTTTTT; cdr3_aa: CASSDIQGGEKLFF
d_call: -; clone_size: -; v_call: TRBV6-5; j_call: TRBJ2-3; cdr3_nt: TGTGCCACCCACTTACGGGGGAGCACAGATACGCAGTATTTT; cdr3_aa: CATHLRGSTDTQYF
d_call: -; clone_size: -; v_call: TRBV5-5; j_call: TRBJ2-7; cdr3_nt: TGTGCCAGCAGCTTCGGGGTCGACGAGCAGTACTTC; cdr3_aa: CASSFGVDEQYF
d_call: -; clone_size: -; v_call: TRBV9; j_call: TRBJ1-1; cdr3_nt: TGTGCCAGCAAGGGACGGGGGGTCGCTGAAGCTTTCTTT; cdr3_aa: CASKGRGVAEAFF
d_call: -; clone_size: -; v_call: TRBV18; j_call: TRBJ1-5; cdr3_nt: TGTGCCAGCTCACCTGACGGGAATCAGCCCCAGCATTTT; cdr3_aa: CASSPDGNQPQHF
d_call: -; clone_size: -; v_call: TRBV7-2; j_call: TRBJ2-1; cdr3_nt: TGTGCCAGCAGCTTAGCCTCAGGGGGGTATGAGCAGTTCTTC; cdr3_aa: CASSLASGGYEQFF
d_call: -; clone_size: -; v_call: TRBV18; j_call: TRBJ1-2; cdr3_nt: TGTGCCAGCTCACCTTGGCACCCTTATGGCTACACCTTC; cdr3_aa: CASSPWHPYGYTF
d_call: -; clone_size: -; v_call: TRBV7-2; j_call: TRBJ2-3; cdr3_nt: TGTGCCAGCAGCTTGGACTATCAAACAGATACGCAGTATTTT; cdr3_aa: CASSLDYQTDTQYF
d_call: -; clone_size: -; v_call: TRBV18; j_call: TRBJ1-2; cdr3_nt: TGTGCCAGCTCAGAATTGGACAGCGGACATGGCTACACCTTC; cdr3_aa: CASSELDSGHGYTF
d_call: -; clone_size: -; v_call: TRBV19; j_call: TRBJ1-5; cdr3_nt: TGTGCCAGTACCCCAGGGGTAGGGGCCGACAATCAGCCCCAGCATTTT; cdr3_aa: CASTPGVGADNQPQHF
d_call: -; clone_size: -; v_call: TRBV5-1; j_call: TRBJ1-2; cdr3_nt: TGCGCCAGCAGCCTAGAGCCGACCCTTTCGGAATTGGGCTACACCTTC; cdr3_aa: CASSLEPTLSELGYTF
d_call: -; clone_size: -; v_call: TRBV19; j_call: TRBJ1-2; cdr3_nt: TGTGCCAGTAGGCCCCCCGACTATGGCTATACCTTC; cdr3_aa: CASRPPDYGYTF